The T cell receptor beta chain described here comes from a study of OX40 agonist ivuxolimab in advanced cancers. Notes on the study in general: The CD4+ and CD8+ T cells in the blood had expanded clonally by week 6 at 0.1 to 3.0 mg/kg.

Baseline was the first blood sampling point, followed by cycle 4 day 1 and cycle 7 day 1. This clone was counted a few times. Its antigen is still unknown. The sample has other DNA sequences that encode this CDR3 too. The protocol was immunoSEQ multiplex PCR, while the TCRdb copy is restricted to in-frame clones and leaves out a portion. The table lists more than 65,000 clones, around nine tenths of them singletons. Germline lookup yields CDR1 SGHTA and CDR2 FQGNSA. With 0 bases removed from V and 8 bases from J, the gap between germline ends came to 10 bases. CDR3 length: 13 amino acids. The sample consisted of CD4+ or CD8+ T cells sorted from blood, taken in a trial of the OX40 agonist ivuxolimab. The J gene is TRBJ1-2, the V gene TRBV7-2; the D is unclear. The TCR was taken from an adult with an advanced solid tumor such as melanoma, head and neck, liver or kidney cancer. CDR3 amino acids: CASSLAQGSGYTF. Written as DNA, the CDR3 is TGTGCCAGCAGCTTAGCGCAAGGGAGCGGCTACACCTTC.